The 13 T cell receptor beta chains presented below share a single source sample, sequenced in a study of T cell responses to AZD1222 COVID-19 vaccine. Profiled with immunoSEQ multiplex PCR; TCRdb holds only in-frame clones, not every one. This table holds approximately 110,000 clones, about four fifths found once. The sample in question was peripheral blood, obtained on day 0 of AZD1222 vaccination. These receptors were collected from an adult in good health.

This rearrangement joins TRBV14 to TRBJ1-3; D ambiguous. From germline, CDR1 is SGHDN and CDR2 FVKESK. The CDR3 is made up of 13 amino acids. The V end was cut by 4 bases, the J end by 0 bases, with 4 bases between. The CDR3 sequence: CASSPYSGNTIYF. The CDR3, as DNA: TGTGCCAGCAGCCCCTACTCTGGAAACACCATATATTTT.

The CDR3 DNA reads as TGCGCCAGCAGCCTCCGACAGGGGGCTCTGTCATACAATGAGCAGTTCTTC. It codes for CASSLRQGALSYNEQFF. The chain joins TRBV5-1 to TRBJ2-1, with 10 bases fitting TRBD1. The CDR3 totals 17 residues. Per germline, CDR1 SGHRS and CDR2 YFSETQ. J gave up 4 bases and V 4 bases, and 11 bases lay outside the gene matches.

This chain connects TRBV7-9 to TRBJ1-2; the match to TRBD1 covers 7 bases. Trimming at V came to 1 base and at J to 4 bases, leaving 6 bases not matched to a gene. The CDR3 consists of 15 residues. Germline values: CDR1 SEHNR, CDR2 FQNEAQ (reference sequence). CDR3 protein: CASSLGGQNPYGYTF. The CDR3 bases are TGTGCCAGCAGCTTAGGGGGACAGAATCCCTATGGCTACACCTTC. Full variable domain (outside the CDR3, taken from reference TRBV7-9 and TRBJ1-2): DTGVSQNPRHKITKRGQNVTFRCDPISEHNRLYWYRQTLGQGPEFLTYFQNEAQLEKSRLLSDRFSAERPKGSFSTLEIQRTEQGDSAMYLCASSLGGQNPYGYTFGSGTRLTVV.

CDR3 in DNA: TGTGCCAGTAGTATAGGGGGACCCTTAGATACGCAGTATTTT. Translation gives CASSIGGPLDTQYF. The rearrangement joins TRBV19 to TRBJ2-3; D assignment may be TRBD1 or TRBD2 (5 bases each). V lost 1 base and J lost 5, with 10 bases in between. Germline V gene lookup returns CDR1 LNHDA and CDR2 SQIVND (reference sequence). There are 14 residues in the CDR3. Based on the CDR3 plus reference TRBV19 and TRBJ2-3, the full variable domain is DGGITQSPKYLFRKEGQNVTLSCEQNLNHDAMYWYRQDPGQGLRLIYYSQIVNDFQKGDIAEGYSVSREKKESFPLTVTSAQKNPTAFYLCASSIGGPLDTQYFGPGTRLTVL.

The CDR3: CASSYGASGGVNEQFF. For the CDR3, the DNA is TGTGCCAGCAGTTACGGAGCTAGCGGGGGAGTCAATGAGCAGTTCTTC. The J gene is TRBJ2-1, the V gene TRBV6-5, with 10 bases lining up with TRBD2. This CDR3 is 16 amino acids long. CDR1 is MNHEY and CDR2 is SVGAGI in the germline V gene. V lost 2 bases and J lost 6; bases outside the gene matches: 7.

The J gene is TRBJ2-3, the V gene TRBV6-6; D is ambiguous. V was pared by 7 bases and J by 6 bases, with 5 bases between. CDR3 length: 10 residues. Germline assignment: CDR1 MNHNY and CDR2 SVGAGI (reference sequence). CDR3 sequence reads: CASMGDTQYF. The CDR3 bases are TGTGCCAGCATGGGGGATACGCAGTATTTT.

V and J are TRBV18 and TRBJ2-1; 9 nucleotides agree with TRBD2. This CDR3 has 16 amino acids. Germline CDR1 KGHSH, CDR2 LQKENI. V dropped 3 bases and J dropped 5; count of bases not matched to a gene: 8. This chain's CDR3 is CASSPLSSGSHNEQFF. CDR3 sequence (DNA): TGTGCCAGCTCACCTCTTAGTAGCGGGAGCCACAATGAGCAGTTCTTC. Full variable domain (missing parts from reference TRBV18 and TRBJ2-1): NAGVMQNPRHLVRRRGQEARLRCSPMKGHSHVYWYRQLPEEGLKFMVYLQKENIIDESGMPKERFSAEFPKEGPSILRIQQVVRGDSAAYFCASSPLSSGSHNEQFFGPGTRLTVL.

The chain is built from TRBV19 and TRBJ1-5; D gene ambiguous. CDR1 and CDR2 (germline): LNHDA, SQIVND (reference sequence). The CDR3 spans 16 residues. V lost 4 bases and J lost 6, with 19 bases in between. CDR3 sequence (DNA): TGTGCCAGTAGTACTGATGGGCAAGCCCCCAGTCAGCCCCAGCATTTT. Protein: CASSTDGQAPSQPQHF.

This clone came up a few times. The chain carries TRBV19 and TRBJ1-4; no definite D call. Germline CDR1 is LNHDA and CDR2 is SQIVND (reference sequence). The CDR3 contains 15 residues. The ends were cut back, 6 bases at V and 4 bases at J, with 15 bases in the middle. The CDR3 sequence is CASSRDVASNEKLFF. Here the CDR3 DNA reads TGTGCCAGTAGCCGCGACGTGGCGAGTAATGAAAAACTGTTTTTT.

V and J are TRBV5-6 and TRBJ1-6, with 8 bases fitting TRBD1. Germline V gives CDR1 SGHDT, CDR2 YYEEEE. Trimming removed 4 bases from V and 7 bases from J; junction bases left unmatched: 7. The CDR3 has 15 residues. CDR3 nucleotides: TGTGCCAGCAGCCCGCGGGACAGGATAAATTCACCCCTCCACTTT. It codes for CASSPRDRINSPLHF. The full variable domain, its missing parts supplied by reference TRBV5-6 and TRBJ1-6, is DAGVTQSPTHLIKTRGQQVTLRCSPKSGHDTVSWYQQALGQGPQFIFQYYEEEERQRGNFPDRFSGHQFPNYSSELNVNALLLGDSALYLCASSPRDRINSPLHFGNGTRLTVT.

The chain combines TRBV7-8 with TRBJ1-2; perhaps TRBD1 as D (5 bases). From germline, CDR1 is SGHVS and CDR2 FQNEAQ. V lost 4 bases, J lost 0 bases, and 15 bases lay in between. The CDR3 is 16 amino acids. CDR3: CASSSQWGDTNYGYTF. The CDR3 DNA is TGTGCCAGCAGCTCCCAATGGGGGGATACTAACTATGGCTACACCTTC.

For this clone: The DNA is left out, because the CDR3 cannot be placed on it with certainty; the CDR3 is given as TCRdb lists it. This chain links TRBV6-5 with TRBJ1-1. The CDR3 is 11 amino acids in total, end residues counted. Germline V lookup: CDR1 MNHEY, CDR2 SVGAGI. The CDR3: CASSSSTEAFF.

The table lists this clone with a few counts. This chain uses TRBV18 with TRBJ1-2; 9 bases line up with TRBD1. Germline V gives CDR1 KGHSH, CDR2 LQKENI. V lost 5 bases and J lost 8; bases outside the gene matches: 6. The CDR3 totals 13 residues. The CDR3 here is CASSARTGEGYTF. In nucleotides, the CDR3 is TGTGCCAGCTCAGCTAGGACAGGGGAAGGCTACACCTTC.